The 7 T cell receptor beta chains given below trace back to one sample, sequenced in a study of T cell repertoires in cytomegalovirus infection. TCRdb itself ran the reads through MiXCR, one entry per CDR3 protein. The sample records about 490,000 distinct CDR3 sequences, approximately 17% being singletons. The sequenced sample was CD8+ T cells from PBMCs. The receptors were sampled from a human donor in good health (CMV status not recorded). Some clones in this sample may be carry-over from other donors' samples.

This clonotype appeared a few times. The chain is built from TRBV3-1 and TRBJ2-2; tentatively, D is TRBD1 (5 bases). The CDR3 extends over 16 amino acids. The germline V gene encodes CDR1 LGHDT and CDR2 YNNKEL (reference sequence). V gave up 4 bases and J gave up 0 bases, with 12 bases separating them. In nucleotides, the CDR3 is TGTGCCAGCAGCCCCAGACAGCAGACGAACACCGGGGAGCTGTTTTTT. Its protein product is CASSPRQQTNTGELFF. The full variable domain, with the rest looked up from reference TRBV3-1 and TRBJ2-2, is DTAVSQTPKYLVTQMGNDKSIKCEQNLGHDTMYWYKQDSKKFLKIMFSYNNKELIINETVPNRFSPKSPDKAHLNLHINSLELGDSAVYFCASSPRQQTNTGELFFGEGSRLTVL.

The chain couples TRBV27 to TRBJ2-7; a weak D match, TRBD1 (5 bases). This CDR3 contains 13 residues. The V gene's germline CDR1 is MNHEY and CDR2 SMNVEV (reference sequence). V was cut by 8 bases and J by 2 bases, with 13 bases left in between. Written as DNA, the CDR3 is TGTGCCAGCTCCAAAGGGGAAACCTACGAGCAGTACTTC. Protein: CASSKGETYEQYF.

This rearrangement joins TRBV5-4 to TRBJ2-2, with 7 bases identical to TRBD2. This CDR3 has 16 residues. The trim removed 0 bases at V and 7 bases at J, leaving 9 bases unmatched. Germline V gene lookup returns CDR1 SGHNT and CDR2 YYREEE (reference sequence). CDR3: CASSLAGGLRVGELFF. In nucleotides, the CDR3 is TGTGCCAGCAGCTTGGCCGGGGGACTAAGGGTCGGGGAGCTGTTTTTT.

Concerning this clonotype: Given a much more abundant clone one base away, this may be a read error. The CDR3 does not close with the conserved phenylalanine or tryptophan, likely indicating a read error. The chain links TRBV5-1 to TRBJ1-1; D is unresolved. Germline V gives CDR1 SGHRS, CDR2 YFSETQ. The CDR3 contains 18 residues. The V end lost 1 base, the J end lost 1 base, and 20 bases lay between the germline ends. CDR3 loop: CASSLLPWQRKGNTEAFL. In nucleotides, the CDR3 is TGCGCCAGCAGCTTGCTTCCCTGGCAGAGGAAGGGGAACACTGAAGCTTTCCTT.

This clonotype appeared many times. The V and J genes are TRBV6-5 and TRBJ2-5, with D possibly TRBD1 on 5 matching bases. Germline assignment: CDR1 MNHEY and CDR2 SVGAGI. V lost 0 bases and J lost 3, with 14 bases in between. The CDR3 sequence is 16 residues long. The CDR3 sequence: CASSYSTRDGKETQYF. CDR3 in DNA: TGTGCCAGCAGTTACTCGACCAGGGATGGAAAAGAGACCCAGTACTTC.

This clonotype appeared many times. The gene calls are TRBV6-1 and TRBJ2-1, with TRBD2 as a possible D gene (5 bases). This CDR3 is built from 13 residues. The V gene's germline CDR1 is MNHNS and CDR2 SASEGT. Trimming shortened V by 3 bases and J by 9 bases, and 12 bases separated the two germline ends. As DNA, the CDR3 is TGTGCCAGCAGTGACGAGTTCGCGGGTGAGCAGTTCTTC. It encodes CASSDEFAGEQFF.

The chain is built from TRBV27 and TRBJ1-6; 7 nucleotides align to TRBD1. The CDR3 length is 14 residues. Per germline, CDR1 MNHEY and CDR2 SMNVEV (reference sequence). After removal of 7 bases from V and 6 bases from J, the junction contained 6 bases not matched to a gene. In DNA, the CDR3 is TGTGCCAGCAATTACAGGGGTTCTAATTCACCCCTCCACTTT. Its translation is CASNYRGSNSPLHF.